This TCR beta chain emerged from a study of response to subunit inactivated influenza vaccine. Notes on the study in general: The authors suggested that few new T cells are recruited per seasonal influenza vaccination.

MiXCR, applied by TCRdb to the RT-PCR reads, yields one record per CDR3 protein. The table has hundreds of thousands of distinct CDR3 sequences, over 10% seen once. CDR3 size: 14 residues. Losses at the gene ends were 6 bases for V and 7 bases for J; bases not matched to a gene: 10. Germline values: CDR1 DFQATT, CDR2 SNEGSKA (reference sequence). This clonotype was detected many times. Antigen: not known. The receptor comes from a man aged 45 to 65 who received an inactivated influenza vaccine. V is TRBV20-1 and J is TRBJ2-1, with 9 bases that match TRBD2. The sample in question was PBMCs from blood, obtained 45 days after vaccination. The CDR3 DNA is TGCAGTGCCACCTTAGGGACTAGCCCGAATGAGCAGTTCTTC. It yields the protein CSATLGTSPNEQFF.